This T cell receptor (beta chain) is from a study of blood T cells in healthy people across ages. Overall study findings and caveats: Age brought a roughly linear fall in TCR beta diversity measured per million T cells. Unknown CMV status may confound age-related changes in expanded clones.

This clonotype was seen more than once but under ten times. Its matching antigen is unknown. Sample-barcoded 5' priming and a J-beta primer mix drove a second PCR of roughly 6 to 12 cycles. TCRdb reprocessed the 5' RACE reads via MiXCR and lists one record per CDR3 protein. The data hold approximately 800,000 distinct CDR3 sequences, with about 26% observed a single time. The CDR3 length is 12 residues. Germline V CDR1 and CDR2: SGDLS, YYNGEE. In addition, the sample was reused for a study of T cells of mothers and their children. As reported in that work: Per mother, over 9 million TCR beta CDR3 reads were obtained; per child, about 3 million. Mother-child pairs who were related displayed a slightly higher overlap than unrelated pairs, a difference that was non-significant.

This chain links TRBV9 with TRBJ2-5; the D is unclear. TRBJ2-1 explains the end of the DNA better; the J call may be wrong. Sequencing was done on a sample of blood. The sequence was collected from a boy younger than 18 in good health. DNA of the CDR3: TGTGCCAGCAGCCTTAGCTTCGGTGAGCAGTTCTTC. Protein: CASSLSFGEQFF.